A selection of T cell receptor beta chains follows, all from one sample in a study of control samples from healthy donors and cancer patients. The table came from immunoSEQ multiplex PCR; TCRdb's copy has only in-frame clones and leaves some out. The sample yields 90,000 to 130,000 clones, roughly 90% seen once. Sequenced material: PBMCs. These receptor sequences come from a woman between 55 and 75 years old with lung cancer. Each CDR3 is given with its conserved first and last residue. Each record gives: V gene, J gene, D gene, clone size, CDR3 length, CDR3 DNA, CDR3 protein. D genes are given only for firm matches. Expanded clones are given a class, and other clones once, few, many or no size at all.

TRBV7-9	TRBJ2-1	TRBD2	-	19	TGTGCCAGCAGCCCTTTGGGACTAGCGGGTGGCCATCCTTACAATGAGCAGTTCTTC	CASSPLGLAGGHPYNEQFF
TRBV7-9	TRBJ2-1	-	once	16	TGTGCCAGCAGCTTAGAGTCAGGGGAATGGGGCAATGAGCAGTTCTTC	CASSLESGEWGNEQFF
TRBV6-6	TRBJ1-1	TRBD1	once	13	TGTGCCAGCAGGACACAGGGGGGCACTGAAGCTTTCTTT	CASRTQGGTEAFF
TRBV6-5	TRBJ1-5	-	-	15	TGTGCCAGCAGTCCGACAGAGGGGAGCAATCAGCCCCAGCATTTT	CASSPTEGSNQPQHF
TRBV18	TRBJ2-3	-	-	16	TGTGCCAGCTCACCAGCACGCGGGTTCGGGACAGATACGCAGTATTTT	CASSPARGFGTDTQYF
TRBV24-1	TRBJ1-1	-	-	13	TGTGCCACCAGTGATCAGGGGAGCACTGAAGCTTTCTTT	CATSDQGSTEAFF
TRBV7-3	TRBJ2-2	-	-	15	TGTGCCAGCAGCCGGGCCCAAGGAAGAAACGGGGAGCTGTTTTTT	CASSRAQGRNGELFF
TRBV19	TRBJ2-4	-	-	17	TGTGCCAGTAGTAGGGGCGGACAAAGCGAGACCAAAAACATTCAGTACTTC	CASSRGGQSETKNIQYF
TRBV19	TRBJ1-5	-	once	16	TGTGCCAGTAGTACCCCCCCTGGGCAACGGCTGGGGTCCCAGCATTTT	CASSTPPGQRLGSQHF
TRBV6-2/TRBV6-3	TRBJ2-3	-	few	15	TGTGCCAGCAGTTCGGCAGGGGGGAACACAGATACGCAGTATTTT	CASSSAGGNTDTQYF